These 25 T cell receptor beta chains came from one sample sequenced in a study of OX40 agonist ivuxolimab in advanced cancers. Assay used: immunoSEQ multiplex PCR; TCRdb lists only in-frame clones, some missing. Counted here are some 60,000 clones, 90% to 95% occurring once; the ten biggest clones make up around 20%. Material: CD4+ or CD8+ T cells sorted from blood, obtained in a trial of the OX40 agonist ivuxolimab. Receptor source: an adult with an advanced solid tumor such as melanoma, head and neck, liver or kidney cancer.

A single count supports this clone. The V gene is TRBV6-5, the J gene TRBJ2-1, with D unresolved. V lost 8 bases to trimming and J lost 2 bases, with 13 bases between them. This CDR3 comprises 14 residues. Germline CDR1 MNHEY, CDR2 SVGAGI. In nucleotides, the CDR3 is TGTGCCAGCGGTAACACGGAAACCTACAATGAGCAGTTCTTC. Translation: CASGNTETYNEQFF.

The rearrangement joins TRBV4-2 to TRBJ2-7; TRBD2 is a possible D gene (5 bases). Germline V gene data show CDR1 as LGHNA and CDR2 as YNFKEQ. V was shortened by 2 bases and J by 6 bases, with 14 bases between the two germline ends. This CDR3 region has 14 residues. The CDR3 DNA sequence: TGTGCCAGCAGCCAACCCCCACTAGAACGCGAGCAGTACTTC. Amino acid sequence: CASSQPPLEREQYF.

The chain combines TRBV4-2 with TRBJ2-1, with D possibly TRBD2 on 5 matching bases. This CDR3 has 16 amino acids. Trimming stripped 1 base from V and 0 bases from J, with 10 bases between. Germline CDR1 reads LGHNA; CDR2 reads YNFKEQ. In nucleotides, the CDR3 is TGTGCCAGCAGCCAAGTTTCTAGCTCCTCCTACAATGAGCAGTTCTTC. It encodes CASSQVSSSSYNEQFF.

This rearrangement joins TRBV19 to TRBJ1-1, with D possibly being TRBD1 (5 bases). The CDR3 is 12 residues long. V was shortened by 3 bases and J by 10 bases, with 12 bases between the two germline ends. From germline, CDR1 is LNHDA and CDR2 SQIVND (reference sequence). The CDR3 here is CASSIGGLGAFF. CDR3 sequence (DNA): TGTGCCAGTAGTATCGGGGGTTTGGGAGCTTTCTTT.

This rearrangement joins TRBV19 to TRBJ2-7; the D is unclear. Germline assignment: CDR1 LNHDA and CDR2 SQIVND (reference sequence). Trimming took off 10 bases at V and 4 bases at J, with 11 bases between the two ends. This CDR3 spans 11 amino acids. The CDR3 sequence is CATRVGYEQYF. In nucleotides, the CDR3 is TGTGCCACCCGGGTTGGATACGAGCAGTACTTC.

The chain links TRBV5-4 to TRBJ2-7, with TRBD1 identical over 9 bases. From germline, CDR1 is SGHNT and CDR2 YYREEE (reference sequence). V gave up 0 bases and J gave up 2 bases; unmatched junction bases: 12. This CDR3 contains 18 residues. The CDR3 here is CASSLAPTGTGKTYEQYF. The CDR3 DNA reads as TGTGCCAGCAGCTTGGCCCCCACCGGGACAGGGAAGACCTACGAGCAGTACTTC.

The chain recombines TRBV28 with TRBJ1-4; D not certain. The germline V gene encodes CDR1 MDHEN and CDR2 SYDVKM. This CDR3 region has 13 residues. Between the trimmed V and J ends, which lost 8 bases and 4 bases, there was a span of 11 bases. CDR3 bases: TGTGCCAGCGAGGGCATCCTTAATGAAAAACTGTTTTTT. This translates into CASEGILNEKLFF.

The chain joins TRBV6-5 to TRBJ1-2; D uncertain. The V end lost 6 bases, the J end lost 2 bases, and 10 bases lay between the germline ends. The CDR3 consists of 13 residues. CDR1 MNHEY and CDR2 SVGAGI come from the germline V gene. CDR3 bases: TGTGCCAGCAGCCCAGTGGGGAACTATGGCTACACCTTC. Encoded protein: CASSPVGNYGYTF.

The CDR3 loop is CASGSPSSGGASYNEQFF. CDR3 nucleotide sequence: TGTGCTAGTGGCTCCCCTTCTAGCGGGGGGGCCTCCTACAATGAGCAGTTCTTC. The chain recombines TRBV12-5 with TRBJ2-1; 12 bases align to TRBD2. V was pared by 6 bases and J by 0 bases, with 9 bases of the junction left unmatched. There are 18 residues in the CDR3. CDR1 and CDR2 (germline): LGHNT, FRNRAP.

CDR3 loop: CASSDGGPYSNQPQHF. The CDR3 nucleotides are TGCGCCAGCAGTGACGGGGGCCCATATAGCAATCAGCCCCAGCATTTT. This rearrangement joins TRBV10-2 to TRBJ1-5; possibly TRBD1 for D (6 bases). V shed 3 bases and J shed 0 bases, with 12 bases lying between them. Germline V gene data show CDR1 as WSHSY and CDR2 as SAAADI. CDR3 length equals 16 residues.

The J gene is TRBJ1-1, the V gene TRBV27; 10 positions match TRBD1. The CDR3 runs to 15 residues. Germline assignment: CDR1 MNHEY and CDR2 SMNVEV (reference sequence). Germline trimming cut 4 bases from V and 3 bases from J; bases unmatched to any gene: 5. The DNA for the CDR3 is TGTGCCAGCAGTTCACCCGGGACAGGGGACACTGAAGCTTTCTTT. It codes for CASSSPGTGDTEAFF.

The CDR3 loop reads CASSLDARSYEQYF. CDR3 sequence (DNA): TGTGCCAGCAGCCTCGACGCCCGCTCCTACGAGCAGTACTTC. V is TRBV7-9 and J is TRBJ2-7, with D unresolved. The CDR3 consists of 14 residues. Germline V gene sequence: CDR1 SEHNR, CDR2 FQNEAQ (reference sequence). V was pared by 5 bases and J by 0 bases, with 11 bases between.

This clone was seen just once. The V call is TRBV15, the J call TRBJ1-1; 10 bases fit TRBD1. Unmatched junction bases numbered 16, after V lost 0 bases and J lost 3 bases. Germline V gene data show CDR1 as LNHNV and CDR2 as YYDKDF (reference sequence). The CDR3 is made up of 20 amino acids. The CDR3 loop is CATSRDGGQGNFGFYTEAFF. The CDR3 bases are TGTGCCACCAGCAGAGATGGGGGACAGGGGAATTTTGGTTTCTACACTGAAGCTTTCTTT.

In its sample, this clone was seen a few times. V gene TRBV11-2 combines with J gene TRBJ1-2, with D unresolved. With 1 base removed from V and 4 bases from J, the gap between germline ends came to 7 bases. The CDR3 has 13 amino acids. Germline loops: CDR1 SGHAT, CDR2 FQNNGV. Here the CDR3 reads CASSLVSSYGYTF. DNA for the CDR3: TGTGCCAGCAGCTTAGTCTCCTCCTATGGCTACACCTTC.

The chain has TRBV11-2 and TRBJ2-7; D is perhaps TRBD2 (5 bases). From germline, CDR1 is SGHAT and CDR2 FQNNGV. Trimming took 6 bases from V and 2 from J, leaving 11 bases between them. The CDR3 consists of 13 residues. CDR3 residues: CASSYAGTYEQYF. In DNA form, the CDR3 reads TGTGCCAGCAGTTACGCCGGGACCTACGAGCAGTACTTC. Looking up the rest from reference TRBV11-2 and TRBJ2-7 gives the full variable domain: EAGVAQSPRYKIIEKRQSVAFWCNPISGHATLYWYQQILGQGPKLLIQFQNNGVVDDSQLPKDRFSAERLKGVDSTLKIQPAKLEDSAVYLCASSYAGTYEQYFGPGTRLTVT.

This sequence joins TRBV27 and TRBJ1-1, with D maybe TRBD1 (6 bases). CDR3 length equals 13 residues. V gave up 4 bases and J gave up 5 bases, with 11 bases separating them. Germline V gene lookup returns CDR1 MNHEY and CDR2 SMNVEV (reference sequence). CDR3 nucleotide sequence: TGTGCCAGCAGTTACAGGGTAGGGACTGAAGCTTTCTTT. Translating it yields CASSYRVGTEAFF.

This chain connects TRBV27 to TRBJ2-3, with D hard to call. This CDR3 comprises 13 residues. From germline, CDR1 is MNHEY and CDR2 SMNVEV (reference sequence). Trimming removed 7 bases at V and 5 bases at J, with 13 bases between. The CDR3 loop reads CASMGIGLDTQYF. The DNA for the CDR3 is TGTGCCAGCATGGGGATTGGTTTAGATACGCAGTATTTT.

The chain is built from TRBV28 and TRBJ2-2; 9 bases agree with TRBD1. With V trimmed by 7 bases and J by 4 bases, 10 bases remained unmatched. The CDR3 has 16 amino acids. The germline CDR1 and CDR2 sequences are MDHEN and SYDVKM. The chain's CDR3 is CASTSRDRAITGELFF. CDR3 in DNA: TGTGCCAGCACATCCCGGGACAGGGCTATCACCGGGGAGCTGTTTTTT.

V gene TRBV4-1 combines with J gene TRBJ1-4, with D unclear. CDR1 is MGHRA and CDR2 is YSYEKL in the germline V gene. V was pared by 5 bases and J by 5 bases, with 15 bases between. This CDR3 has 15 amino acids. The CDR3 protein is CASSYPFRKNEKLFF. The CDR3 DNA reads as TGCGCCAGCAGCTACCCGTTTAGGAAGAATGAAAAACTGTTTTTT.

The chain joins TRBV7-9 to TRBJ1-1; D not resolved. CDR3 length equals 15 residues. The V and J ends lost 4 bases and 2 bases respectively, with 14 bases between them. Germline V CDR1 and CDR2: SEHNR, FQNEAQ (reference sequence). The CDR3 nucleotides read TGTGCCAGCAGCTCGCCGGGTGGCTCAAACACTGAAGCTTTCTTT. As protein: CASSSPGGSNTEAFF.

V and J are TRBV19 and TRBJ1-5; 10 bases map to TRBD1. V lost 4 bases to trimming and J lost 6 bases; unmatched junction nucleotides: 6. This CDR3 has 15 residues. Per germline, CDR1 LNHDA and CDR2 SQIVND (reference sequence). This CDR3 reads CASSTWTGGVQPQHF. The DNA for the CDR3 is TGTGCCAGTAGTACGTGGACAGGGGGAGTTCAGCCCCAGCATTTT.

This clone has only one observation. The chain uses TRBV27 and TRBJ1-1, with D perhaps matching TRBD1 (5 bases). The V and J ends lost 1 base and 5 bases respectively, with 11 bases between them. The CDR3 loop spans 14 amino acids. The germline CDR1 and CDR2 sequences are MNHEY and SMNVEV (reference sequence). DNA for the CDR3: TGTGCCAGCAGTTTATATACAGGTTGGACTGAAGCTTTCTTT. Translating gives CASSLYTGWTEAFF.

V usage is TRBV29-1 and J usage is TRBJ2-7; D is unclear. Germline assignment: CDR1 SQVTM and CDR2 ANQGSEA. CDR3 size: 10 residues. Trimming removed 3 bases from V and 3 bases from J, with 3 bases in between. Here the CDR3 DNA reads TGCAGCGTTGAGGACTACGAGCAGTACTTC. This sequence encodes CSVEDYEQYF.

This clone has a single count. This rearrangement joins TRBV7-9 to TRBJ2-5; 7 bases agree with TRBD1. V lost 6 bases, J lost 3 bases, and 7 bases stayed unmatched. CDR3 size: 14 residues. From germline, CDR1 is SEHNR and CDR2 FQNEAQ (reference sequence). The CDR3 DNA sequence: TGTGCCAGCAGGGCGACAGGGATGGAAGAGACCCAGTACTTC. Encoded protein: CASRATGMEETQYF.

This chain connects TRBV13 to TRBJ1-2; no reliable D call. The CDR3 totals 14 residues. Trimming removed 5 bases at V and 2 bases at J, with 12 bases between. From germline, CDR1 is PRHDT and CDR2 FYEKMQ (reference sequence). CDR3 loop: CASSPDGENYGYTF. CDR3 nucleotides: TGTGCCAGCAGCCCAGACGGGGAGAACTATGGCTACACCTTC.